The present T cell receptor (beta chain) was sequenced within a study of T cell responses to AZD1222 COVID-19 vaccine (dated by TCRdb to about 2021). Looking at the study overall: AZD1222 recipients given second doses at about 4 weeks or at about 12 weeks were pooled, since spike-specific TCR depth and breadth were not found to differ between the two schedules. A total of approximately 250 trial participants underwent TCR sequencing, of whom about 210 had received two doses of AZD1222 and 26 had received two doses of the MenACWY control vaccine. Enrollment into the trials was organized by age into subgroups of 18-55, 56-69 and 70-plus years, and those subgroups contained roughly 160, 29 and 62 TCR-sequenced participants, respectively.

Broad study findings and their caveats: The whole spike protein was spanned by vaccine-associated CD4 TCRs, and dominant responses were seen in regions 160-218 and 743-854. The 56-69-year group was small, and its depth increase did not reach significance, likely because of low power. After two AZD1222 doses, spike-specific TCR breadth and depth were significantly higher than at day 0 and than in MenACWY recipients. Most participants were white British and females outnumbered males, and the authors suggested that clonal diversity may have been underestimated. Conclusions about previously exposed vaccinees are limited because only a handful of AZD1222 recipients were SARS-CoV-2 seropositive at baseline. Nearly half of unique spike-specific TCRs reportedly recognized epitopes outside regions mutated in the B.1.351 and B.1.1.7 variants. Because no day 14 peak-response samples were available, repertoires were characterized only after the peak T cell response.

CDR1 and CDR2 (SGHRS, YFSETQ) derive from the germline V gene. For this chain, trimming is 1 base at the V end and 0 bases at the J end, and the number of junction bases without a gene match is 7. Spanning cysteine to phenylalanine, the CDR3 consists of 16 amino acids. Kept here is only the CDR3 DNA, which spans 48 bases and is read in frame from base 1. The meaning of the sample's time point label: baseline before first vaccination. Vaccinee samples were obtained from the UK trials COV001 and COV002, which included a single-blind randomized controlled phase 2/3 trial of AZD1222 (ChAdOx1 nCoV-19) in healthy adults. For TCRbeta chain sequencing, PBMC samples from trial participants were taken at day 0 and at day 28 after the second dose. This clone was counted only a few times. This receptor's antigen is unknown. Base qualities are not provided; no much larger clone lies one nucleotide away. The CDR3 regions of human TCRbeta chains were analyzed by immunosequencing. From the authors' description of their analysis: TCRs in the repertoires were matched against a reference library of SARS-CoV-2-specific TCRs that had been generated with the MIRA antigen-specificity platform. Breadth meant the fraction of unique TCRs that were SARS-CoV-2-associated, whereas depth meant the fraction of total T cells that were SARS-CoV-2-associated. Using the MIRA data, every spike-specific TCR was mapped to the spike region that the TCR reacted to and assigned to either a CD4 or a CD8 class. Log10-transformed breadth and depth values were compared by one-way ANOVA with Sidak's multiple comparisons tests. TCRdb took this table from immuneACCESS and kept in-frame rearrangements with V and J called. Such tables lack part of the clones; where checked against another copy, unresolved V genes explain under half of the gap, and the rest is unexplained. V, J and clone size derive from that table, while D and trimming were established from the DNA sequence. The sample table holds more than 95,000 clones, of which 75% to 95% were seen once. Around 7.2% of the sample is held by the ten biggest clonotypes.

This TCR derives from an adult in good health. Here the sequenced sample was peripheral blood, taken on day 0 of AZD1222 vaccination. In this chain, TRBV5-1 is recombined with TRBJ2-7, and 7 junction bases match TRBD2. The DNA is as follows: TGCGCCAGCAGCTTGATCCTTGGCGGGAGCTCCTACGAGCAGTACTTC. Translated, it gives CASSLILGGSSYEQYF.